The text below deals with one TCR beta chain. The antigen is unknown. The data were taken from a study of T-cell memory formation after mild COVID-19. Germline lookup yields CDR1 LNHDA and CDR2 SQIVND (reference sequence). This CDR3 contains 14 residues. V lost 5 bases, J lost 7 bases, and 15 bases lay in between. Study-wide results and caveats: Memory cells collected pre-infection included some clones that later responded, suggesting cross-reactive memory joined.

MiXCR, applied by TCRdb to the 5' RACE reads, yields one record per CDR3 protein. Seen here are around 130,000 distinct CDR3 sequences, 5% to 6.5% observed once, and the top ten hold 2% to 2.5%. The chain carries TRBV19 and TRBJ2-4, with D possibly TRBD2 on 6 matching bases. The sample was PBMCs or a T cell subset sorted from them (not recorded which). The sequence derives from an adult woman who had mild COVID-19 (a few samples of this study predate the infection). Cell type and time point are not known. The CDR3 region is CASSPRERMNIQYF. The CDR3 nucleotides read TGTGCCAGTAGTCCCCGGGAGCGGATGAACATTCAGTACTTC.